The 15 T cell receptor beta chains given below trace back to one sample, sequenced in a study of shared clonotypes between healthy human individuals. Assay: immunoSEQ multiplex PCR; the TCRdb copy retains only in-frame clones and omits some. The sample lists roughly 2,500,000 clones; approximately 94% were seen once. The sequenced sample consisted of naive CD4+ T cells from PBMCs. The subset denotes: CD45RA+ positively selected. These receptors all stem from a man aged 18 to 35 in good health. Some clones in this sample may be carry-over from other donors' samples.

The V call is TRBV10-2, the J call TRBJ1-1; D is perhaps TRBD1 (6 bases). From germline, CDR1 is WSHSY and CDR2 SAAADI. The V and J ends lost 6 bases and 2 bases respectively, with 13 bases between them. CDR3 length: 14 amino acids. For the CDR3, the DNA is TGCGCCAGCAGCTTCGGGACACTTAACACTGAAGCTTTCTTT. It encodes CASSFGTLNTEAFF.

The V and J genes are TRBV6-1 and TRBJ2-4; D is undetermined. Looked up from germline, CDR1 is MNHNS and CDR2 is SASEGT. The germline V and J ends were trimmed by 7 bases and 0 bases, with 10 bases remaining between them. CDR3 size: 14 residues. CDR3 loop: CASMEGLAKNIQYF. In DNA, the CDR3 is TGTGCCAGCATGGAAGGGTTAGCCAAAAACATTCAGTACTTC.

The chain employs TRBV12-1 and TRBJ1-5. TRBV12-1 is described as a pseudogene. The CDR3 has 16 amino acids. CDR3 amino acids: CASSPPTRGGGQPQHF. The DNA for the CDR3 is TGTGCCAGCAGCCCCCCAACACGGGGGGGAGGTCAGCCCCAGCATTTT.

The CDR3 sequence is CASSSGTAEKLFF. DNA for the CDR3: TGTGCCAGCAGTTCCGGGACCGCTGAAAAACTGTTTTTT. V gene TRBV2 combines with J gene TRBJ1-4, with D possibly matching TRBD1 (5 bases). The CDR3 totals 13 residues. Germline lookup yields CDR1 SNHLY and CDR2 FYNNEI. Trimming removed 5 bases at V and 7 bases at J, with 11 bases between.

This clone was observed once. The genes are TRBV28 and TRBJ1-4; TRBD1 might be the D (5 bases). The CDR3 extends over 15 amino acids. Trimming stripped 2 bases from V and 8 bases from J, with 15 bases between. CDR1 and CDR2 from the germline V gene are MDHEN and SYDVKM. The CDR3 DNA sequence: TGTGCCAGCAGTTTACCCTGGCAGGGCAGCGAAAAACTGTTTTTT. It is translated as CASSLPWQGSEKLFF.

This clone was seen just once. The gene calls are TRBV11-2 and TRBJ1-2; D is uncertain. V was shortened by 1 base and J by 4 bases, with 13 bases between the two germline ends. This CDR3 comprises 15 residues. CDR1 and CDR2 (germline): SGHAT, FQNNGV. In DNA form, the CDR3 reads TGTGCCAGCAGCTTAGGTCCAGGTGTCACCTATGGCTACACCTTC. Amino acid sequence: CASSLGPGVTYGYTF.

The V call is TRBV15, the J call TRBJ1-3; no firm D call. The CDR3 sequence is 16 residues long. Germline CDR1 is LNHNV and CDR2 is YYDKDF (reference sequence). V was pared by 0 bases and J by 3 bases, with 12 bases between. The CDR3 reads CATSREPPDGGNTIYF. The DNA for the CDR3 is TGTGCCACCAGCAGAGAACCCCCGGACGGTGGAAACACCATATATTTT.

The CDR3 sequence: CAWSTQQTYNSPLHF. The CDR3 DNA is TGTGCCTGGAGCACGCAGCAGACGTATAATTCACCCCTCCACTTT. The genes are TRBV30 and TRBJ1-6; D not resolved. Trimming shortened V by 3 bases and J by 4 bases, and 13 bases separated the two germline ends. The CDR3 consists of 15 residues. The V gene's germline CDR1 is GTSNPN and CDR2 SVGIG (reference sequence).

The chain recombines TRBV29-1 with TRBJ1-4, with 9 bases that match TRBD1. Unmatched junction bases numbered 8, after V lost 7 bases and J lost 8 bases. Germline assignment: CDR1 SQVTM and CDR2 ANQGSEA. CDR3 length equals 13 residues. CDR3 protein: CSATGTGSEKLFF. Written as DNA, the CDR3 is TGCAGCGCAACCGGGACAGGGTCCGAAAAACTGTTTTTT.

The genes are TRBV7-2 and TRBJ2-7, with TRBD2 matching over 9 bases. Unmatched junction bases numbered 3, after V lost 1 base and J lost 2 bases. This CDR3 has 15 amino acids. Per germline, CDR1 SGHTA and CDR2 FQGNSA. The chain's CDR3 is CASSLDPSGAYEQYF. The CDR3 bases are TGTGCCAGCAGCTTAGATCCTAGCGGGGCCTACGAGCAGTACTTC. The full variable domain, its missing parts supplied by reference TRBV7-2 and TRBJ2-7, is GAGVSQSPSNKVTEKGKDVELRCDPISGHTALYWYRQSLGQGLEFLIYFQGNSAPDKSGLPSDRFSAERTGGSVSTLTIQRTQQEDSAVYLCASSLDPSGAYEQYFGPGTRLTVT.

This sequence joins TRBV7-3 and TRBJ2-1; TRBD2 matches at 8 bases. Germline-derived CDR1 and CDR2 are SGHTA and FQGTGA. The V segment lost 5 bases and the J segment 9 bases; nucleotides outside the gene matches: 15. The CDR3 has 16 amino acids. The CDR3 coding sequence is TGTGCCAGCAGCGCAAGGGCGACGGGAGGGATGGGTGAGCAGTTCTTC. Its protein product is CASSARATGGMGEQFF.

This chain joins TRBV7-9 and TRBJ2-1; D possibly matches TRBD1 or TRBD2 (5 bases each). This CDR3 contains 13 residues. CDR1 and CDR2 (germline): SEHNR, FQNEAQ (reference sequence). V lost 5 bases, J lost 6 bases, and 11 bases lay in between. The CDR3 DNA is TGTGCCAGCAGCCTGGGGACGGTCAATGAGCAGTTCTTC. This translates into CASSLGTVNEQFF.

The rearrangement links TRBV10-3 to TRBJ2-3, with 10 positions matching TRBD2. CDR3 size: 16 residues. Germline V gene sequence: CDR1 ENHRY, CDR2 SYGVKD. The V gene end was trimmed by 0 bases and the J gene end by 2 bases; junction bases not matched to a gene: 2. The CDR3 DNA follows: TGTGCCATCAGTGAGTCGAGCGGGAGGGCCACAGATACGCAGTATTTT. Amino acid sequence: CAISESSGRATDTQYF.

CDR3 DNA sequence: TGTGCCAGCAGCGCTTACAGGGGTAACTATGGCTACACCTTC. This sequence encodes CASSAYRGNYGYTF. This chain links TRBV7-2 with TRBJ1-2; 7 nucleotides line up with TRBD1. This CDR3 comprises 14 residues. Germline lookup yields CDR1 SGHTA and CDR2 FQGNSA. V trimming: 5 bases; J trimming: 1 base; junction bases outside the gene matches: 4.

The chain employs TRBV5-4 and TRBJ2-5; the D is unclear. The ends were cut back, 4 bases at V and 5 bases at J, with 12 bases in the middle. This CDR3 has 13 amino acids. Germline V gives CDR1 SGHNT, CDR2 YYREEE (reference sequence). The CDR3 coding sequence is TGTGCCAGCAGCCCAGAGGTCCGGGAGACCCAGTACTTC. It encodes CASSPEVRETQYF.